These 8 T cell receptor beta chains originate from one sample sequenced in a study of blood T cell repertoires in COVID-19. Measured with immunoSEQ multiplex PCR; TCRdb has only the in-frame clones, and not every one. The sample has tens of thousands of clones, 92% seen once. Sequencing was carried out using peripheral blood. All receptors derive from a man aged 45-60 years with active COVID-19.

The genes are TRBV7-2 and TRBJ2-1, with a possible D match to TRBD2 (7 bases). V shed 6 bases and J shed 6 bases, with 18 bases lying between them. Germline CDR1 SGHTA, CDR2 FQGNSA. The CDR3 consists of 15 residues. CDR3 residues: CASRSPGGQGNEQFF. The CDR3 DNA is TGTGCCAGCAGATCTCCGGGGGGCCAGGGCAATGAGCAGTTCTTC.

V and J are TRBV6-2 or TRBV6-3 and TRBJ1-2; 8 bases align to TRBD1. V lost 6 bases and J lost 4; bases outside the gene matches: 10. This CDR3 contains 15 residues. Germline CDR1 reads MNHEY; CDR2 reads SVGEGT. The CDR3 here is CASSRSQGAIYGYTF. As DNA, the CDR3 is TGTGCCAGCAGCCGATCTCAGGGGGCGATCTATGGCTACACCTTC.

The chain is built from TRBV28 and TRBJ1-5; 7 nucleotides agree with TRBD1. V gave up 5 bases and J gave up 4 bases; unmatched junction bases: 5. Germline V gives CDR1 MDHEN, CDR2 SYDVKM. This CDR3 is built from 14 residues. The CDR3 loop reads CASSPGQRNQPQHF. CDR3 coding DNA: TGTGCCAGCAGTCCGGGACAGCGGAATCAGCCCCAGCATTTT.

V gene TRBV5-4 combines with J gene TRBJ2-3, with 9 nucleotides matching TRBD2. CDR3 length: 16 residues. CDR1 and CDR2 (germline): SGHNT, YYREEE (reference sequence). V dropped 1 base and J dropped 5; count of bases not matched to a gene: 8. The CDR3 DNA follows: TGTGCCAGCAGCTTGCACGCGGGGGGGTTTGGAGATACGCAGTATTTT. It specifies CASSLHAGGFGDTQYF.

The CDR3 region is CASSLQGHGYTF. The DNA of the CDR3 is TGTGCCAGCAGTTTACAGGGCCATGGCTACACCTTC. V gene TRBV28 combines with J gene TRBJ1-2; D might be TRBD1 (5 bases). Germline V gene sequence: CDR1 MDHEN, CDR2 SYDVKM. The CDR3 consists of 12 residues. Trimming pared 2 bases from V and 6 bases from J, leaving 7 bases between.

Only one count was recorded for this clone. The chain is built from TRBV5-4 and TRBJ2-6, with a weak D call TRBD2 (5 bases). The ends were cut back, 4 bases at V and 0 bases at J, with 8 bases in the middle. Germline V gene sequence: CDR1 SGHNT, CDR2 YYREEE (reference sequence). CDR3 length equals 15 residues. CDR3 in DNA: TGTGCCAGCAGCCGGGATTCCTCTGGGGCCAACGTCCTGACTTTC. This encodes CASSRDSSGANVLTF.

This chain links TRBV19 with TRBJ2-7; tentatively, D is TRBD1 (6 bases). Germline V gene data show CDR1 as LNHDA and CDR2 as SQIVND (reference sequence). CDR3 length equals 14 residues. Trimming stripped 4 bases from V and 0 bases from J, with 10 bases between. CDR3 loop: CASSNQGSSYEQYF. The CDR3 region has the DNA TGTGCCAGTAGTAACCAGGGGAGCTCCTACGAGCAGTACTTC.

The chain links TRBV27 to TRBJ2-7; possibly TRBD2 for D (5 bases). The CDR3 is 13 amino acids. Deletions cut 6 bases from V and 3 bases from J, with 12 bases between. The germline V gene has CDR1 MNHEY and CDR2 SMNVEV (reference sequence). As DNA, the CDR3 is TGTGCCAGCAGCCGTATGGGGAGCTACGAGCAGTACTTC. Translated: CASSRMGSYEQYF.